This T cell receptor (beta chain) was sequenced for a study of T cells in Graves' hyperthyroidism and ophthalmopathy. This clonotype was recorded a few times. A much more abundant neighbour one base away suggests this may be a read error. This CDR3 has 12 residues. Trimming cost V 3 bases and J 8 bases, with 11 bases left between them. Per germline, CDR1 DFQATT and CDR2 SNEGSKA (reference sequence). Amplification targeted TCR beta CDR3 regions from RNA transcripts. When the TCR CDR3 underwent first-round RT-PCR, the HTBI primer set was used. One entry per CDR3 protein results from TCRdb running MiXCR on the multiplex PCR reads. The repertoire holds some 580,000 distinct CDR3 sequences, with approximately 15% as singletons.

V is TRBV20-1 and J is TRBJ2-1, with unresolved D. This clonotype was obtained from a middle-aged woman with Graves' ophthalmopathy. Sequenced material: blood. The CDR3 DNA follows: TGCAGTGCTAGCGTGCAGAACGATGAGCAGTTCTTC. It yields the protein CSASVQNDEQFF.